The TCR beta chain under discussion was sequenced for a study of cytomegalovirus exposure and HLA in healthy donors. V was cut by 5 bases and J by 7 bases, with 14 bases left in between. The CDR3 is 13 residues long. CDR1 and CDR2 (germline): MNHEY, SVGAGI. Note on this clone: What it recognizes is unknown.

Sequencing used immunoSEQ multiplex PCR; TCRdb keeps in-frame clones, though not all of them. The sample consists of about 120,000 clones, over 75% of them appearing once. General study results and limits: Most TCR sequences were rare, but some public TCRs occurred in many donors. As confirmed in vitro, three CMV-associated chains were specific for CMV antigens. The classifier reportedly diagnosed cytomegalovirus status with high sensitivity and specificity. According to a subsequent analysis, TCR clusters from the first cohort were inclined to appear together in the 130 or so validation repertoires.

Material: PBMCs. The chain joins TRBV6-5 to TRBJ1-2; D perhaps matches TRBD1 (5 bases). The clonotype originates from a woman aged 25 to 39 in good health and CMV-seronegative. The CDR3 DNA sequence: TGTGCCAGCAGTGCCCAGGGACTTAGTGGCTACACCTTC. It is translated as CASSAQGLSGYTF.